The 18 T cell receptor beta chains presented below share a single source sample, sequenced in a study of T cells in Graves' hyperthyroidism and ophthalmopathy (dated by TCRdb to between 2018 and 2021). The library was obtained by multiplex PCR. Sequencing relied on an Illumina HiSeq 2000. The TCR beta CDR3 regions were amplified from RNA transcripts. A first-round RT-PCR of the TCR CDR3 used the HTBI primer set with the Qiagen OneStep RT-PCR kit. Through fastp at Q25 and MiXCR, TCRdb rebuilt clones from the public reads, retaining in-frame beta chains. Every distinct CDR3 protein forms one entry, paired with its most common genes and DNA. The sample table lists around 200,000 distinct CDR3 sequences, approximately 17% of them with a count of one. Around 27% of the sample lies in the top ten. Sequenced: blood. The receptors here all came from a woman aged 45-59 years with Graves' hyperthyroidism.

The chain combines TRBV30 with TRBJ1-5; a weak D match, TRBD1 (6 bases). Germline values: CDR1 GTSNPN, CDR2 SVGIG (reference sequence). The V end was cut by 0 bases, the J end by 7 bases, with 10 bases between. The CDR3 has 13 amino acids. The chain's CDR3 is CAWSVQGGQPQHF. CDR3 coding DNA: TGTGCCTGGAGTGTACAGGGAGGGCAGCCCCAGCATTTT.

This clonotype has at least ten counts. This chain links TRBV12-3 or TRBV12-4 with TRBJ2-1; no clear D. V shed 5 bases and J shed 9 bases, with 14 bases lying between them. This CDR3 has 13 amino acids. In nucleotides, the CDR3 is TGTGCCAGCAGTGGAGACCCACCGGGTGAGCAGTTCTTC. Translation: CASSGDPPGEQFF.

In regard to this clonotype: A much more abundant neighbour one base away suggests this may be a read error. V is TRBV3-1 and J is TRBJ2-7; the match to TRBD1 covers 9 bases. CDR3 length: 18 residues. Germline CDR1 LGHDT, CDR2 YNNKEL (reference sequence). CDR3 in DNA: TGTGCCAACAGCCAAGGTTTTGGGACAGGGAGCCTATCCTACGAGCAGTACTTC. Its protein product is CANSQGFGTGSLSYEQYF.

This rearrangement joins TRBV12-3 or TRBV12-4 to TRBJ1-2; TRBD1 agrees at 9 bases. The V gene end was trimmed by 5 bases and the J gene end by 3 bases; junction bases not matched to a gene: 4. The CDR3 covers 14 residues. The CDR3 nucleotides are TGTGCCAGCAGTACCCGGACAGGGGACTATGGCTACACCTTC. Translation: CASSTRTGDYGYTF.

The CDR3 spells CASSLTGQGPSYEQYF. CDR3 in DNA: TGCGCCAGCAGCTTGACTGGACAGGGGCCCTCCTACGAGCAGTACTTC. The chain links TRBV5-1 to TRBJ2-7, with TRBD1 identical over 9 bases. The CDR3 runs to 16 residues. The V and J ends lost 1 base and 0 bases, in that order; junction bases with no gene match: 5. CDR1 is SGHRS, CDR2 YFSETQ, per germline.

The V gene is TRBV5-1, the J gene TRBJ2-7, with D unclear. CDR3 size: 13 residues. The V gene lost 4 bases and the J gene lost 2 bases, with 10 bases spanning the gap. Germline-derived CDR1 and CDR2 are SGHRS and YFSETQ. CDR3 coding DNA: TGCGCCAGCAGCCATTATGAGGCCTACGAGCAGTACTTC. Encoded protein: CASSHYEAYEQYF. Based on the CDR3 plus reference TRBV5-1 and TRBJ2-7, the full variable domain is KAGVTQTPRYLIKTRGQQVTLSCSPISGHRSVSWYQQTPGQGLQFLFEYFSETQRNKGNFPGRFSGRQFSNSRSEMNVSTLELGDSALYLCASSHYEAYEQYFGPGTRLTVT.

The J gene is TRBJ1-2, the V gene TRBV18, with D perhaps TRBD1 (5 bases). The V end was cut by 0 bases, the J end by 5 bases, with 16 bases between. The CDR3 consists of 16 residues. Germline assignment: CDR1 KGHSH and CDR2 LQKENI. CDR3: CASSPPEVGRGYGYTF. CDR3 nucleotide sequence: TGTGCCAGCTCACCACCCGAGGTGGGGCGGGGGTATGGCTACACCTTC.

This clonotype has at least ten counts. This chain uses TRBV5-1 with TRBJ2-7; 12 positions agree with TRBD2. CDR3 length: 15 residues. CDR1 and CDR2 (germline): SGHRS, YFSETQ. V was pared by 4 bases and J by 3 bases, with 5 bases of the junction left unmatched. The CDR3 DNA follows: TGCGCCAGCAGCCCAGGACTAGCGGGGTACTACGAGCAGTACTTC. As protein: CASSPGLAGYYEQYF.

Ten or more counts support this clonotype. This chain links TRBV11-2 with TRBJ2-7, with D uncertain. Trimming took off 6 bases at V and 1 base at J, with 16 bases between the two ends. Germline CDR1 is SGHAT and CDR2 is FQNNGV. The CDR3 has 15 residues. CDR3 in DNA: TGTGCCAGCAGTTCCCCCGGGTGGGTTTCCTACGAGCAGTACTTC. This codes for CASSSPGWVSYEQYF.

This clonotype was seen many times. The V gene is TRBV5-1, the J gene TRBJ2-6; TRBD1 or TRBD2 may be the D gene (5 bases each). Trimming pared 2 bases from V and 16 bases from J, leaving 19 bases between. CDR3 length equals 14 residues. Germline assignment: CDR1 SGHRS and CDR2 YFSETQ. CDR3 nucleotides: TGCGCCAGCAGCTTCGCCGGGACCCCCTTACCGCTGACTTTC. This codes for CASSFAGTPLPLTF. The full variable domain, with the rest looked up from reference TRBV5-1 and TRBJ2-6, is KAGVTQTPRYLIKTRGQQVTLSCSPISGHRSVSWYQQTPGQGLQFLFEYFSETQRNKGNFPGRFSGRQFSNSRSEMNVSTLELGDSALYLCASSFAGTPLPLTFGAGSRLTVL.

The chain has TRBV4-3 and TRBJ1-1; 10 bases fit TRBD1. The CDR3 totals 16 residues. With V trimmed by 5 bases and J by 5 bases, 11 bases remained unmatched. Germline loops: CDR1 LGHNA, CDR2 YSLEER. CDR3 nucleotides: TGCGCCAGCAGCACCGGAGACAGGGGGCGCCGGACTGAAGCTTTCTTT. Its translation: CASSTGDRGRRTEAFF.

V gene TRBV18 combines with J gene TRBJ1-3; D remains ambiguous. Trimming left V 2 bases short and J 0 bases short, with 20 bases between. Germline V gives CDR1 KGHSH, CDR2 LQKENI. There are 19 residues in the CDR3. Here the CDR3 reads CASSPNSGRISTSGNTIYF. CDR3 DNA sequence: TGTGCCAGCTCACCAAATTCTGGCCGAATATCTACCTCTGGAAACACCATATATTTT. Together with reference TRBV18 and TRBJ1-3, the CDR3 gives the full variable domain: NAGVMQNPRHLVRRRGQEARLRCSPMKGHSHVYWYRQLPEEGLKFMVYLQKENIIDESGMPKERFSAEFPKEGPSILRIQQVVRGDSAAYFCASSPNSGRISTSGNTIYFGEGSWLTVV.

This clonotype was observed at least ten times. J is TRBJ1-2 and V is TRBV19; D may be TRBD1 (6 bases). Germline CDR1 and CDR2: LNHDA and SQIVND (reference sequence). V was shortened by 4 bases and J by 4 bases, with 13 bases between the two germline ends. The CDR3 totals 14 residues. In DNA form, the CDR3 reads TGTGCCAGTAGTACCCGGGACAACACCTATGGCTACACCTTC. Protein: CASSTRDNTYGYTF.

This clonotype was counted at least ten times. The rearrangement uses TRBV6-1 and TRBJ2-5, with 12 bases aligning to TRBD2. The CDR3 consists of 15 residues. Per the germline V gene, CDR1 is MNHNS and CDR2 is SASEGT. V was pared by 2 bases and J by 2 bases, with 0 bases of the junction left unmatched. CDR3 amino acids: CASSELAGGQETQYF. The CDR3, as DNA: TGTGCCAGCAGTGAACTAGCGGGGGGGCAAGAGACCCAGTACTTC.

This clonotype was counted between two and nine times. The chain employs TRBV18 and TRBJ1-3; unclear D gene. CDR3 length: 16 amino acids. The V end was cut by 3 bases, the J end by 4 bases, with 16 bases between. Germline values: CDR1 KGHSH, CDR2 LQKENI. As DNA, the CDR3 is TGTGCCAGCTCACCGGGCGCAGAGTGGGGAGGAAACACCATATATTTT. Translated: CASSPGAEWGGNTIYF.

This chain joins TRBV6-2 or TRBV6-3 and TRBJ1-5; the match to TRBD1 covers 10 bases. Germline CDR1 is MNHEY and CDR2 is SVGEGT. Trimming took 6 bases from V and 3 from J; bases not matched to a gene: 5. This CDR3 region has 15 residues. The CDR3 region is CASRQGQGFNQPQHF. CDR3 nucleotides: TGTGCCAGCAGGCAGGGACAGGGGTTCAATCAGCCCCAGCATTTT.

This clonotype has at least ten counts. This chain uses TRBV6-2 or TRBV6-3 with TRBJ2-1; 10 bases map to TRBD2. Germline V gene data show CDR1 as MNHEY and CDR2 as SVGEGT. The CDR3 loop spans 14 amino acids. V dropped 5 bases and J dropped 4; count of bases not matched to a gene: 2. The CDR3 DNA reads TGTGCCAGCAGTAGCGGGGGGGATTACAATGAGCAGTTCTTC. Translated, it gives CASSSGGDYNEQFF.

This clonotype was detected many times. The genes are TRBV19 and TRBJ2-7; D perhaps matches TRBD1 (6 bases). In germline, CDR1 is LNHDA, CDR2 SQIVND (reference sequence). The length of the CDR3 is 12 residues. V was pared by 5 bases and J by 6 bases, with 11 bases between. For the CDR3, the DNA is TGTGCCAGTAGTCAAAACAGGGTCGAGCAGTACTTC. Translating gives CASSQNRVEQYF.